These 16 T cell receptor beta chains originate from one sample sequenced in a study of T cells in Graves' hyperthyroidism and ophthalmopathy. From RNA transcripts, TCR beta CDR3 regions were amplified. Using the HTBI primer set, a first-round RT-PCR was run on the TCR CDR3. Using its own MiXCR run on the multiplex PCR reads, TCRdb lists one record per CDR3 protein. Here the sample spans about 49,000 distinct CDR3 sequences, roughly 50% being singletons. Sample: peripheral blood or thyroid tissue (not recorded which). The origin of the receptors is a man between 18 and 29 years old with Graves' hyperthyroidism.

The chain recombines TRBV13 with TRBJ1-2; 9 bases are a match to TRBD1. Trimming at V came to 6 bases and at J to 5 bases, leaving 10 bases not matched to a gene. The CDR3 contains 15 residues. Germline CDR1 PRHDT, CDR2 FYEKMQ (reference sequence). The CDR3 loop is CASSFTGTGNYGYTF. CDR3 coding DNA: TGTGCCAGCAGTTTCACCGGGACAGGGAATTATGGCTACACCTTC.

This chain joins TRBV29-1 and TRBJ2-7; TRBD1 matches at 9 bases. Germline V gene lookup returns CDR1 SQVTM and CDR2 ANQGSEA. V dropped 1 base and J dropped 2; count of bases not matched to a gene: 6. The CDR3 has 15 amino acids. The CDR3 here is CSVEGGGQGAYEQYF. The DNA for the CDR3 is TGCAGCGTTGAAGGGGGGGGACAGGGAGCCTACGAGCAGTACTTC.

The V gene is TRBV7-9, the J gene TRBJ1-2; the match to TRBD1 covers 7 bases. The germline gives CDR1 SEHNR, CDR2 FQNEAQ (reference sequence). Germline trimming cut 1 base from V and 0 bases from J; bases unmatched to any gene: 5. The CDR3 sequence is 16 residues long. This CDR3 is CASSLDGRGSNYGYTF. DNA for the CDR3: TGTGCCAGCAGCTTAGATGGCAGGGGGTCTAACTATGGCTACACCTTC.

About this clonotype: Because the CDR3 is missing its conserved closing phenylalanine or tryptophan, this is likely a read error. The DNA is omitted, as the CDR3 cannot be located on it reliably, and the CDR3 follows TCRdb's listing. V is TRBV10-3 and J is TRBJ1-1; the table's D call TRBD1 went unverified against the DNA. Termini included, the CDR3 measures 15 amino acids. Germline values: CDR1 ENHRY, CDR2 SYGVKD. This CDR3 reads CAISVGTGMNTEAYS.

This clonotype was seen many times. J is TRBJ2-5 and V is TRBV6-2 or TRBV6-3, with TRBD1 matching over 10 bases. V lost 7 bases, J lost 4 bases, and 9 bases stayed unmatched. This CDR3 has 15 amino acids. CDR1 and CDR2 (germline): MNHEY, SVGEGT. The CDR3 spells CASNPGQGSSETQYF. The CDR3 DNA is TGTGCCAGCAACCCGGGACAGGGGAGCTCAGAGACCCAGTACTTC.

This clonotype was detected only once. The junction departs from germline at one end; a sequencing error may be responsible. The CDR3 DNA is TGCAGTGCTAGTAGTGTCGGGGGTGTCTCGTACGTGCAGTACTTC. As protein: CSASSVGGVSYVQYF. The chain couples TRBV20-1 to TRBJ2-7; maybe TRBD2 (6 bases). Germline assignment: CDR1 DFQATT and CDR2 SNEGSKA (reference sequence). CDR3 length: 15 amino acids.

This chain uses TRBV5-1 with TRBJ1-5; weak D call: TRBD1 (6 bases). This CDR3 region has 13 residues. Germline-derived CDR1 and CDR2 are SGHRS and YFSETQ. Trimming stripped 1 base from V and 8 bases from J, with 10 bases between. The DNA of the CDR3 is TGCGCCAGCAGCTTGTCACCAGGGGAGCCCCAGCATTTT. Encoded protein: CASSLSPGEPQHF.

This clonotype was counted many times. The chain joins TRBV6-5 to TRBJ2-7; D is unresolved. The V gene lost 0 bases and the J gene lost 4 bases, with 13 bases spanning the gap. The CDR3 loop spans 15 amino acids. CDR1 and CDR2 (germline): MNHEY, SVGAGI. Here the CDR3 reads CASSYSSTSRYEQYF. In nucleotides, the CDR3 is TGTGCCAGCAGTTACTCGAGTACAAGCAGATACGAGCAGTACTTC.

The V gene is TRBV12-3 or TRBV12-4, the J gene TRBJ1-1; the D gene is possibly TRBD1 (6 bases). Trimming removed 1 base at V and 5 bases at J, with 11 bases between. CDR3 length equals 14 residues. This CDR3 is CASSLVGGGTEAFF. CDR3 sequence (DNA): TGTGCCAGCAGTTTAGTCGGAGGGGGGACTGAAGCTTTCTTT.

V is TRBV10-3 and J is TRBJ1-5; maybe TRBD1 (6 bases). Trimming pared 3 bases from V and 3 bases from J, leaving 12 bases between. The CDR3 is 15 amino acids. Germline V gene data show CDR1 as ENHRY and CDR2 as SYGVKD. CDR3 loop: CAISDLGQYNQPQHF. In DNA, the CDR3 is TGTGCCATCAGTGACCTTGGACAGTACAATCAGCCCCAGCATTTT.

There are many counts of this clonotype. This chain's CDR3 is CASSIAPDRGDEQYF. CDR3 sequence (DNA): TGTGCCAGTAGTATAGCTCCGGACAGGGGTGACGAGCAGTACTTC. The chain has TRBV19 and TRBJ2-7; 9 bases line up with TRBD1. V lost 1 base, J lost 5 bases, and 6 bases stayed unmatched. This CDR3 has 15 amino acids. Per the germline V gene, CDR1 is LNHDA and CDR2 is SQIVND (reference sequence).

V usage is TRBV28 and J usage is TRBJ2-7; 8 bases are a match to TRBD2. CDR3 length: 14 amino acids. J gave up 4 bases and V 8 bases, and 10 bases lay outside the gene matches. Germline V CDR1 and CDR2: MDHEN, SYDVKM. The CDR3 protein is CASSRGGGQYEQYF. In nucleotides, the CDR3 is TGTGCCAGCTCTCGGGGGGGGGGCCAGTACGAGCAGTACTTC.

J is TRBJ1-1 and V is TRBV6-5, with 8 nucleotides matching TRBD1. Unmatched junction bases numbered 4, after V lost 6 bases and J lost 4 bases. CDR1 is MNHEY and CDR2 is SVGAGI in the germline V gene. The CDR3 contains 13 residues. The CDR3 loop is CASRSGQGTEAFF. The CDR3, as DNA: TGTGCCAGCAGGTCCGGACAGGGCACTGAAGCTTTCTTT.

The chain is built from TRBV29-1 and TRBJ2-5, with 10 nucleotides matching TRBD1. This CDR3 is 14 amino acids long. The V and J ends lost 6 bases and 1 base, in that order; junction bases with no gene match: 5. Germline V gene data show CDR1 as SQVTM and CDR2 as ANQGSEA. The CDR3 sequence: CSVGQGPSQETQYF. DNA for the CDR3: TGCAGCGTGGGACAGGGGCCTAGCCAAGAGACCCAGTACTTC.

This clonotype has a count of ten or more. J is TRBJ2-7 and V is TRBV2; TRBD1 might be the D (5 bases). Trimming pared 6 bases from V and 5 bases from J, leaving 14 bases between. CDR1 and CDR2 from the germline V gene are SNHLY and FYNNEI. CDR3 length: 13 amino acids. The CDR3 spells CASRRQGTHEQYF. In DNA, the CDR3 is TGTGCCAGCAGGCGTCAGGGAACCCACGAGCAGTACTTC.

V usage is TRBV9 and J usage is TRBJ2-2, with TRBD1 identical over 7 bases. Germline V gene sequence: CDR1 SGDLS, CDR2 YYNGEE. V dropped 3 bases and J dropped 1; count of bases not matched to a gene: 3. The CDR3 loop spans 15 amino acids. The CDR3 loop reads CASSAGQRNTGELFF. Here the CDR3 DNA reads TGTGCCAGCAGCGCGGGACAGCGGAACACCGGGGAGCTGTTTTTT. Complete variable domain (other parts from reference TRBV9 and TRBJ2-2): DSGVTQTPKHLITATGQRVTLRCSPRSGDLSVYWYQQSLDQGLQFLIQYYNGEERAKGNILERFSAQQFPDLHSELNLSSLELGDSALYFCASSAGQRNTGELFFGEGSRLTVL.